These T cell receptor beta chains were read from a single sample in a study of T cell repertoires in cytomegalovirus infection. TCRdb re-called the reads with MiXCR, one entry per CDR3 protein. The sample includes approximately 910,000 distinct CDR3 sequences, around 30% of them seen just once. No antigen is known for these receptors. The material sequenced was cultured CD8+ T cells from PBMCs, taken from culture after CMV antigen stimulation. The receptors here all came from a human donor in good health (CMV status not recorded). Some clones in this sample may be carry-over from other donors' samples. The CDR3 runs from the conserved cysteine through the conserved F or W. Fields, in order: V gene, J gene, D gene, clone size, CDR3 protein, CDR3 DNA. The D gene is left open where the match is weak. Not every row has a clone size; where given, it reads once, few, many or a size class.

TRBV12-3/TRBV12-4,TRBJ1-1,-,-,CASSNGQPEAFF,TGTGCCAGCAGTAATGGACAGCCTGAAGCTTTCTTT
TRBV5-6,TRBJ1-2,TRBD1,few,CASSPLTSGDRGRYGYTF,TGTGCCAGCAGCCCGCTAACATCCGGGGACAGGGGGAGGTATGGCTACACCTTC
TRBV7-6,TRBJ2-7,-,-,CASSPQANGYEQYF,TGTGCCAGCAGCCCCCAGGCTAATGGTTACGAGCAGTACTTC
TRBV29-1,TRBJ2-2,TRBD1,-,CSVYSGTGNTGELFF,TGCAGCGTTTACTCCGGGACAGGGAACACCGGGGAGCTGTTTTTT
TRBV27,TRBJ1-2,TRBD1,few,CASSPLGQGRGYTF,TGTGCCAGCAGCCCCCTGGGACAGGGAAGAGGCTACACCTTC
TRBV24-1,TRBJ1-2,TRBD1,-,CATSDSPGQGAGGYTF,TGTGCCACCAGTGACTCGCCGGGACAGGGGGCTGGCGGCTACACCTTC
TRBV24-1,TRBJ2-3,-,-,CATSGSRDLTDTQYF,TGTGCCACCAGTGGAAGCAGGGATCTCACAGATACGCAGTATTTT
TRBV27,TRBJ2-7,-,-,CASSSMGPLVYEQYF,TGTGCCAGCAGTTCGATGGGACCATTGGTCTACGAGCAGTACTTC
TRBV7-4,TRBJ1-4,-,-,CASSSSKEGDEKLFF,TGTGCCAGCAGCTCATCCAAGGAGGGTGATGAAAAACTGTTTTTT
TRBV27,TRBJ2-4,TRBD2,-,CASRAGGAKNIQYF,TGTGCCAGCCGAGCGGGGGGAGCCAAAAACATTCAGTACTTC
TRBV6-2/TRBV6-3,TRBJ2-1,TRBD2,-,CASRRLAGGIYNEQFF,TGTGCCAGCAGAAGACTAGCGGGGGGTATATACAATGAGCAGTTCTTC
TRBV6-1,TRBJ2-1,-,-,CASSETDRCNEQFF,TGTGCCAGCAGTGAAACGGACCGATGCAATGAGCAGTTCTTC
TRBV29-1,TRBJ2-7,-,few,CSVEDFSYEQYF,TGCAGCGTTGAAGATTTCTCCTACGAGCAGTACTTC
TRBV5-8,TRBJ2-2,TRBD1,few,CASSLTGQGDTGELFF,TGTGCCAGCAGCTTGACCGGACAGGGCGACACCGGGGAGCTGTTTTTT
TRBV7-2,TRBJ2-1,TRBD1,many,CASSLGLGGLEQFF,TGTGCCAGCAGCTTGGGGCTAGGGGGCTTGGAGCAGTTCTTC
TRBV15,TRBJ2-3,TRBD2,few,CATSRVASGNTDTQYF,TGTGCCACCAGCAGAGTGGCTAGCGGGAACACAGATACGCAGTATTTT
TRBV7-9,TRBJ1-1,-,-,CASSPQGPSQGSTEAFF,TGTGCCAGCAGTCCCCAAGGGCCTTCTCAGGGGAGCACTGAAGCTTTCTTT
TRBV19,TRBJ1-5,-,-,CASSMWVGGLAGNQPQHF,TGTGCCAGTAGTATGTGGGTTGGTGGCCTGGCGGGCAATCAGCCCCAGCATTTT
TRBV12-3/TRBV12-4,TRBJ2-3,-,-,CASSQGRPRTSTDTQYF,TGTGCCAGCAGCCAGGGCCGACCACGTACTAGCACAGATACGCAGTATTTT
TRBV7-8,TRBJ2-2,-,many,CASSWTVNTGELFF,TGTGCCAGCAGTTGGACAGTGAACACCGGGGAGCTGTTTTTT
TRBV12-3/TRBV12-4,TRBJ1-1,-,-,CASSFLVGRAIKPNTEAFF,TGTGCCAGCAGTTTTTTGGTAGGGAGGGCTATTAAACCGAACACTGAAGCTTTCTTT
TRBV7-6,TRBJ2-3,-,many,CASSLGQFSTDTQYF,TGTGCCAGCAGCTTAGGACAGTTTAGCACAGATACGCAGTATTTT
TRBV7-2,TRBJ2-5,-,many,CASSLGLRWQETQYF,TGTGCCAGCAGCTTAGGACTTCGATGGCAAGAGACCCAGTACTTC
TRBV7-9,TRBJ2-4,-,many,CASSSSASKNIQYF,TGTGCCAGCAGCTCATCAGCGAGCAAAAACATTCAGTACTTC
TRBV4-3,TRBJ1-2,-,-,CASSPKNNHNYGYTF,TGCGCCAGCAGCCCAAAGAACAACCATAACTATGGCTACACCTTC
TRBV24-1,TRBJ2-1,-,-,CATSDPHGYQFF,TGTGCCACCAGTGACCCCCACGGGTACCAGTTCTTC
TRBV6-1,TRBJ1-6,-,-,CASSEGNGAGSPLHF,TGTGCCAGCAGTGAAGGAAATGGGGCCGGTTCACCCCTCCACTTT
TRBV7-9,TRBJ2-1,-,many,CASSLVYGTSNNNEQFF,TGTGCCAGCAGCTTAGTATACGGGACTTCCAACAACAATGAGCAGTTCTTC
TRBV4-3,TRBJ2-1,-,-,CASSQEQGYNEQFF,TGCGCCAGCAGCCAAGAGCAGGGTTACAATGAGCAGTTCTTC
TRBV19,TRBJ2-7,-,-,CASSIGQKTYEQYF,TGTGCCAGTAGTATAGGACAGAAAACCTACGAGCAGTACTTC
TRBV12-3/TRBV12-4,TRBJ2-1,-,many,CASSFGNEQFF,TGTGCCAGCAGCTTTGGCAATGAGCAGTTCTTC
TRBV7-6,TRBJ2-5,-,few,CASSLAPTQETQYF,TGTGCCAGCAGCTTAGCGCCAACTCAAGAGACCCAGTACTTC
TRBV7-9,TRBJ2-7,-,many,CASRRPFSYEQYF,TGTGCCAGCCGACGACCGTTCTCCTACGAGCAGTACTTC
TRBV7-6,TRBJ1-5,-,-,CASSPSYNNQPQHF,TGTGCCAGCAGCCCCTCGTACAACAATCAGCCCCAGCATTTT
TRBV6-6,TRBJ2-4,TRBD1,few,CASSSEDRLLAKNIQYF,TGTGCCAGCAGTTCGGAGGACAGGTTGCTAGCCAAAAACATTCAGTACTTC
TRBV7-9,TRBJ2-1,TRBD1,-,CASSHLLIMTGLNEQFF,TGTGCCAGCAGCCACTTACTAATTATGACAGGGCTTAATGAGCAGTTCTTC
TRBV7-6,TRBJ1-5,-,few,CASSLEGPNQPQHF,TGTGCCAGCAGCTTGGAGGGGCCCAATCAGCCCCAGCATTTT